This T cell receptor (beta chain) was recovered during a study of blood T cell repertoires in COVID-19. Study as a whole: COVID-19 samples from acute and convalescent phases originated in the United States, Italy and Spain. Sources were T cells, B-cell-depleted T cells, or PBMCs; the material itself was cDNA or gDNA.

Authors' processing steps: Estimates of nucleated cell counts were drawn from the amplification of reference gene primers. The assay was immunoSEQ multiplex PCR, and TCRdb's table has in-frame clones only and misses some. Clone size and the V and J calls come from that table; the DNA yielded D and trimming. The sample lists approximately 170,000 clones; around 74% were seen once. The junction had 3 bases not matched to a gene; V was cut back by 6 bases and J by 7 bases. The CDR3 runs 14 residues. Germline CDR1 reads MNHEY; CDR2 reads SVGAGI. This receptor was identified in a woman of 80 years or more with acute or convalescent COVID-19. The V call is TRBV6-5, the J call TRBJ2-1, with TRBD2 matching 13 bases. Specimen: peripheral blood. CDR3 in DNA: TGTGCCAGCAGAAGACTAGCGGGAGGAAATGAGCAGTTCTTC. Its translation is CASRRLAGGNEQFF.